The 21 T cell receptor beta chains reported below all come from one sample, sequenced in a study of CXCR3-negative and CXCR3-positive naive CD8 T cells. All TRB cDNA libraries came from 5' RACE performed with UMI labels. After re-calling the 5' RACE reads, TCRdb lists one entry per CDR3 protein, DNA absent. The sample data list over 40,000 distinct CDR3 sequences. Sequenced: naive CXCR3- CD8+ T cells from blood. The subset: CD45RO-CCR7+CD27+CD95- naive CD8+ T cells lacking CXCR3 (TNR3-). These receptors came from a human donor in good health. Some clones in this sample may be carry-over from other donors' samples.

The genes are TRBV4-3 and TRBJ2-7; TCRdb proposes TRBD1, but this gene call is untestable without DNA. Germline loops: CDR1 LGHNA, CDR2 YSLEER. There are 15 residues in the CDR3. This CDR3 reads CASSQGDRGLYEQYF.

V usage is TRBV7-3 and J usage is TRBJ2-6. Per germline, CDR1 SGHTA and CDR2 FQGTGA. The CDR3 runs to 15 residues. The CDR3: CASSIKGSGANVLTF.

The V and J genes are TRBV6-5 and TRBJ2-7; TCRdb returns TRBD1, unconfirmable since there is no DNA. Looked up from germline, CDR1 is MNHEY and CDR2 is SVGAGI. The CDR3 covers 15 residues. CDR3 loop: CASRGTDRIRYEQYF.

This sequence joins TRBV7-6 and TRBJ1-1; TCRdb's D call of TRBD1 is untestable without DNA. Germline loops: CDR1 SGHVS, CDR2 FNYEAQ. The CDR3 loop spans 14 amino acids. The CDR3 loop reads CASSLGQGPNEAFF.

This sequence joins TRBV10-3 and TRBJ2-1; with no DNA, the TCRdb D assignment of TRBD2 cannot be verified. This CDR3 comprises 14 residues. From germline, CDR1 is ENHRY and CDR2 SYGVKD. CDR3 sequence: CAIRGLAGDPEQFF.

The chain recombines TRBV7-2 with TRBJ1-1. Looked up from germline, CDR1 is SGHTA and CDR2 is FQGNSA. This CDR3 region has 17 residues. The CDR3 protein is CASIPGLGFRMNTEAFF.

The CDR3 sequence: CASRSSRGQFF. The chain uses TRBV28 and TRBJ2-1; TCRdb returns TRBD2, unconfirmable since there is no DNA. Germline V gene data show CDR1 as MDHEN and CDR2 as SYDVKM. This CDR3 is built from 11 residues.

The chain is built from TRBV11-2 and TRBJ2-1. The CDR3 runs to 13 residues. Germline loops: CDR1 SGHAT, CDR2 FQNNGV. Here the CDR3 reads CASSSAAYNEQFF.

The chain joins TRBV6-6 to TRBJ1-4; TCRdb proposes TRBD1, but this gene call is untestable without DNA. The CDR3 extends over 15 amino acids. Germline CDR1 and CDR2: MNHNY and SVGAGI (reference sequence). CDR3 protein: CASSPLEGGGEKLFF.

CDR3 sequence: CSAPEARDSYNEQFF. The chain employs TRBV20-1 and TRBJ2-1; without DNA, the TCRdb call of TRBD1 cannot be checked. The CDR3 consists of 15 residues. CDR1 is DFQATT and CDR2 is SNEGSKA in the germline V gene (reference sequence).

The chain links TRBV12-3 or TRBV12-4 to TRBJ1-1. This CDR3 is 12 amino acids long. CDR3 protein: CASSSADTEAFF.

The chain carries TRBV29-1 and TRBJ2-7; there is no DNA to check the TCRdb D call of TRBD1. The CDR3 runs to 12 residues. Germline V lookup: CDR1 SQVTM, CDR2 ANQGSEA. CDR3 sequence: CSVEGQNYEQYF.

The chain carries TRBV29-1 and TRBJ2-1. CDR3 length: 11 residues. Germline CDR1 SQVTM, CDR2 ANQGSEA. Here the CDR3 reads CSVVGYNEQFF.

The chain recombines TRBV4-3 with TRBJ2-4; TCRdb outputs TRBD1, but without DNA this stays unchecked. The CDR3 loop spans 11 amino acids. Germline CDR1 is LGHNA and CDR2 is YSLEER. The CDR3 reads CASSQGGQQYF.

This chain connects TRBV28 to TRBJ1-4; TCRdb's D gene call, TRBD1, goes unchecked for lack of DNA. Per the germline V gene, CDR1 is MDHEN and CDR2 is SYDVKM. The length of the CDR3 is 15 residues. The CDR3 loop is CASSSTTGANEKLFF.

The chain employs TRBV6-5 and TRBJ2-7. In germline, CDR1 is MNHEY, CDR2 SVGAGI. The CDR3 consists of 11 residues. This CDR3 reads CASKLGREQYF.

The CDR3 protein is CASSPNTDTQYF. The V call is TRBV7-9, the J call TRBJ2-3. The CDR3 totals 12 residues. Germline V CDR1 and CDR2: SEHNR, FQNEAQ (reference sequence).

V is TRBV28 and J is TRBJ2-3. CDR3 length: 15 residues. In germline, CDR1 is MDHEN, CDR2 SYDVKM. The CDR3 loop is CASSWLVRTTDTQYF.

V is TRBV14 and J is TRBJ2-3. The CDR3 spans 12 residues. Germline assignment: CDR1 SGHDN and CDR2 FVKESK. The CDR3: CASSQVLDTQYF.

The gene calls are TRBV29-1 and TRBJ2-7; the TRBD1 assignment by TCRdb is unverifiable without DNA. The CDR3 totals 14 residues. The germline V gene has CDR1 SQVTM and CDR2 ANQGSEA. Here the CDR3 reads CSVKTGQGGAEQYF.

This chain uses TRBV3-1 with TRBJ2-1; TCRdb's D call of TRBD2 is untestable without DNA. CDR1 is LGHDT, CDR2 YNNKEL, per germline (reference sequence). The CDR3 is made up of 16 amino acids. This CDR3 reads CASSPGYRGGNNEQFF.